The text below deals with one TCR beta chain. Its antigen is not yet known. No much larger clone exists at a distance of one base, and base qualities are not known. The data belong to a study of blood T cell repertoires in COVID-19 (dated by TCRdb to 2018 to 2020). Study-wide context: Samples from collaborators originated in the United States, Italy and Spain and spanned both the acute and convalescent phases of COVID-19. A de-identified subject ID, COVID-19 status, age in years and sex were almost always included in the sample metadata. Deeply sampled blood TCRbeta repertoires from subjects exposed to, actively infected with, or recovered from COVID-19 were included in the dataset. The samples were drawn from two sources: the first 160 participants of the ongoing ImmuneRACE study, and 1,000 to 1,500 subjects contributed by 6 global collaborators. The prospective study material was composed of cDNA or gDNA derived from T cells, B-cell-depleted T cells, or PBMCs. A freely available public database, intended as a resource for researchers studying the immune response to SARS-CoV-2, is where the repertoires were released. HLA class I and class II types, where available, came from metadata supplied by the sample provider rather than from assay-based typing. Here is what the overall study found, with its caveats: The quantity of clinical and demographic metadata differed by source and by participant and was supplied without curation.

The collaborating institutions used their own protocols to collect whole blood in K2EDTA tubes. Collaborator samples were shipped for TCRbeta analysis as frozen whole blood, isolated PBMCs, or DNA extracted from either sample type. Including the terminal cysteine and phenylalanine, the CDR3 comprises 13 residues. Just the 39-base CDR3 DNA is kept, in frame starting at base 1. A distance of 5 bases separates the germline ends of V and J, which lose 3 bases and 1 base respectively. The germline V gene (reference sequence) gives CDR1 as LGHDT and CDR2 as YNNKEL. TCRbeta CDR3 regions were amplified from genomic DNA using the immunoSEQ Assay, a bias-controlled multiplex PCR. For the original study's pipeline: The number of nucleated cells in each sample was estimated from the amplification of reference gene primers within the assay. To quantify the absolute abundance of each unique TCRbeta CDR3 rearrangement, sequence reads were collapsed and filtered. Productive Simpson clonality was computed per sample as the square root of Simpson's diversity index over productive rearrangements. This is the immuneACCESS table as TCRdb keeps it, with only in-frame sequences that have V and J called. A part of the clones is gone; compared with another copy, unresolved V genes explain less than half, and the rest is unexplained. The V and J calls and clone size come from that table; D and trimming were worked out from the DNA. The sample table contains roughly 93,000 clones; only one count was recorded for 81% of them. The top ten constitute around 10% of the sample.

The sequence was obtained from a woman older than 75 with acute or convalescent COVID-19. This receptor chain uses TRBV3-1 (or the pseudogene TRBV3-2) and TRBJ2-3, with the D segment identity uncertain. The sequenced material came from peripheral blood. CDR3 region: CASSHSGTDTQYF. At the DNA level, the sequence is TGTGCCAGCAGCCACTCAGGCACAGATACGCAGTATTTT.